This is a list of T cell receptor beta chains from one sample in a study of cytomegalovirus exposure and HLA in healthy donors. The method was immunoSEQ multiplex PCR; TCRdb's version includes in-frame clones alone and lacks a portion of them. The profile shows 100,000 to 140,000 clones, around 76% of them singletons. Material for sequencing was PBMCs. These receptors were taken from a man in his late teens or twenties in good health and CMV-seronegative. The CDR3 runs from the conserved cysteine through the conserved F or W. Each record gives: clone size, V gene, D gene, J gene, CDR3 protein, CDR3 DNA. The D gene is left open where the match is weak. Rows may omit the clone size; those that give it use once, few, many or a size class.

-	TRBV6-5	-	TRBJ2-7	CASTADEAAYEQYF	TGTGCCAGCACTGCCGATGAGGCTGCCTACGAGCAGTACTTC
few	TRBV15	-	TRBJ2-2	CATSRTFTEGGELFF	TGTGCCACCAGCAGAACCTTTACGGAGGGCGGGGAGCTGTTTTTT
once	TRBV28	-	TRBJ2-5	CASSRQGTAGAQYF	TGTGCCAGCAGCCGACAGGGGACGGCGGGGGCCCAGTACTTC
-	TRBV10-3	TRBD1	TRBJ2-2	CAISDFETGETGELFF	TGTGCCATCAGTGACTTCGAAACAGGGGAAACCGGGGAGCTGTTTTTT
-	TRBV4-2	TRBD2	TRBJ2-1	CASSLLAGGYNEQFF	TGTGCCAGCAGCCTACTAGCGGGGGGGTACAATGAGCAGTTCTTC
-	TRBV7-8	TRBD2	TRBJ2-3	CASRSASGGLTQYF	TGTGCCAGCCGTTCTGCCAGCGGGGGACTGACGCAGTATTTT
-	TRBV5-6	-	TRBJ2-7	CASSLQKAYEQYF	TGTGCCAGCAGCCTACAGAAAGCCTACGAGCAGTACTTC
-	TRBV5-4	TRBD1	TRBJ1-3	CASSFTGQQNTIYF	TGTGCCAGCAGCTTTACGGGACAGCAAAACACCATATATTTT
-	TRBV9	TRBD1	TRBJ2-2	CASSVFGRQGNTGELFF	TGTGCCAGCAGCGTATTTGGTAGACAGGGAAACACCGGGGAGCTGTTTTTT
-	TRBV27	TRBD1	TRBJ1-6	CASSWGTGECPLHF	TGTGCCAGCAGTTGGGGGACAGGGGAGTGTCCCCTCCACTTT
-	TRBV7-2	TRBD1	TRBJ2-7	CASSLSGTETYEQYF	TGTGCCAGCAGCTTGTCCGGGACAGAAACCTACGAGCAGTACTTC
-	TRBV6-1	TRBD1	TRBJ1-1	CASSLGDRGSTEAFF	TGTGCCAGCAGTTTGGGCGACAGGGGCTCCACTGAAGCTTTCTTT
few	TRBV7-2	TRBD2	TRBJ2-6	CASSPPGGSGANVLTF	TGTGCCAGCAGCCCCCCGGGGGGATCTGGGGCCAACGTCCTGACTTTC
-	TRBV7-9	TRBD2	TRBJ2-7	CSSSGPRGASSNEQYF	TGTTCCAGCAGCGGACCGCGGGGGGCATCCTCCAACGAGCAGTACTTC
-	TRBV6-1	-	TRBJ2-1	CASSAEWTVNNEQFF	TGTGCCAGCAGTGCGGAGTGGACAGTCAACAATGAGCAGTTCTTC
-	TRBV6-5	TRBD1	TRBJ2-7	CASRSQGARNEQYF	TGTGCCAGCAGATCACAGGGGGCGCGGAACGAGCAGTACTTC
-	TRBV19	-	TRBJ2-2	CASSSAGEIWNTGELFF	TGTGCCAGTTCTTCAGCAGGGGAAATTTGGAACACCGGGGAGCTGTTTTTT
-	TRBV5-1	TRBD2	TRBJ2-5	CASSLVASGGRETQYF	TGCGCCAGCAGCTTGGTGGCTAGCGGGGGTCGTGAGACCCAGTACTTC
-	TRBV27	-	TRBJ2-7	CASSPSGIFSYEQYF	TGTGCCAGCAGTCCCTCCGGGATCTTCTCCTACGAGCAGTACTTC
-	TRBV2	-	TRBJ1-2	CASSEVLANYGYTF	TGTGCCAGCAGTGAAGTTCTAGCGAACTATGGCTACACCTTC
-	TRBV25-1	TRBD1	TRBJ2-2	CASGQGGTGELFF	TGTGCCAGCGGACAGGGCGGGACCGGGGAGCTGTTTTTT
-	TRBV21-1	-	TRBJ1-4	CASSPGGWGEKLFF	TGTGCCAGCAGCCCCGGGGGGTGGGGTGAAAAACTGTTTTTT
-	TRBV19	TRBD2	TRBJ2-7	CASSRTSVGSYEQYF	TGTGCCAGTAGTAGAACTAGCGTCGGCTCCTACGAGCAGTACTTC
once	TRBV10-3	TRBD1	TRBJ2-1	CASTHRVGTDNEQFF	TGTGCCAGTACGCACCGAGTTGGGACAGACAATGAGCAGTTCTTC
-	TRBV7-2	-	TRBJ2-2	CASSQRPGHRNTGELFF	TGTGCCAGCAGCCAGAGACCGGGACACAGGAACACCGGGGAGCTGTTTTTT
few	TRBV5-6	TRBD1	TRBJ1-5	CASSVGDRAGQPQHF	TGTGCCAGCAGCGTGGGTGACAGGGCTGGTCAGCCCCAGCATTTT